The sequence of this TCR beta chain was determined in a study of cytomegalovirus exposure and HLA in healthy donors. The study, taken as a whole, reports: As a later analysis revealed, the rate of TCR association differed by HLA locus, with DRB1 most and HLA-C fewest.

In regard to this clone: Its antigen is as yet unknown.

Germline values: CDR1 SGHTA, CDR2 FQGNSA. The CDR3 is 13 amino acids. Between the trimmed V and J ends, which lost 5 bases and 8 bases, there was a span of 15 bases. A multiplex PCR was run with 60 Vbeta primers and 13 Jbeta primers. Profiled with immunoSEQ multiplex PCR; TCRdb holds only in-frame clones, not every one. The table includes roughly 130,000 clones, 80% detected once. This chain links TRBV7-2 with TRBJ1-2, with D possibly TRBD1 on 6 matching bases. Sequenced input: PBMCs. This clonotype was obtained from a man aged 35 to 55 in good health and CMV-seronegative. The CDR3 loop is CASSRGTSEGYTF. The CDR3 DNA follows: TGTGCCAGCAGCCGAGGGACATCGGAAGGCTACACCTTC.